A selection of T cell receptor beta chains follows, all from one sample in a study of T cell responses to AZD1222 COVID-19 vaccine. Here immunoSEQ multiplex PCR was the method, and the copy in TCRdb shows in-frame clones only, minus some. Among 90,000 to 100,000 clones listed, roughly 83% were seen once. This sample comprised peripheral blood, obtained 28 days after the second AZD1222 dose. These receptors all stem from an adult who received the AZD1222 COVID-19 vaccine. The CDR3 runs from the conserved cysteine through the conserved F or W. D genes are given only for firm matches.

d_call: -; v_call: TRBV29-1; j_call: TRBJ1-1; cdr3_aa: CSVGAGSTEAFF
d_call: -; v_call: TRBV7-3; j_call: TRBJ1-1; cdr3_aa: CASSPGGGKNTEAFF
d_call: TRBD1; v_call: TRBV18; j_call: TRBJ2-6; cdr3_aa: CASSPGQAIVSGANVLTF
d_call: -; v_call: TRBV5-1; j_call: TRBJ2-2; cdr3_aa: CASTPWAVYTGELFF
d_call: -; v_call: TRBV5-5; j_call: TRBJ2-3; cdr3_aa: CASSLDGRGTDTQYF
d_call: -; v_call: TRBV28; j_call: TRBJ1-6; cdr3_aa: CASSLVRAPISPLHF
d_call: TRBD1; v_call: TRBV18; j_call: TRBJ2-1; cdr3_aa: CASSLDRGTLFF
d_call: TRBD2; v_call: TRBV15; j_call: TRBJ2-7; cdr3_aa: CATSRDRELGGLSYEQYF
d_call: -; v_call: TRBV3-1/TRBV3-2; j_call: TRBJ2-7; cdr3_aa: CASSQGTRVSEQYF
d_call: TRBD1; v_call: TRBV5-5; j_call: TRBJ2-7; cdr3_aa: CASSVTGVQRAYEQYF
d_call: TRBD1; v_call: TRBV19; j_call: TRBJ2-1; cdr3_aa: CASRQGDNEQFF
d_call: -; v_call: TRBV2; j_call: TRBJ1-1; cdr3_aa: CASSEGRAGSGTEAFF
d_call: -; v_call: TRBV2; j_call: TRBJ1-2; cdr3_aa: CASSDGRGYGYTF
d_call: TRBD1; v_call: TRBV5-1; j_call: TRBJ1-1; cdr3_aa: CASSSSTGDTEAFF
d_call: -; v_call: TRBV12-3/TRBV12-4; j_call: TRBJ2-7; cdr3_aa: CASSLTVYQQYF
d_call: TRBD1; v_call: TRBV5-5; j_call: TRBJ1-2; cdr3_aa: CASSQGQGALGYGYTF
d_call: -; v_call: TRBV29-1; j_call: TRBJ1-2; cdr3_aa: CSARRPSANYGYTF
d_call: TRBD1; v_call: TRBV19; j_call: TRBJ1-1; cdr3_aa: CASSTSRTGGFMGTEAFF
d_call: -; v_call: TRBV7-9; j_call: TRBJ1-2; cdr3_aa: CASSFDRAHGYTF
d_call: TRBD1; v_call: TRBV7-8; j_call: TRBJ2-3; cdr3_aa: CASSQVRGFAGTQYF
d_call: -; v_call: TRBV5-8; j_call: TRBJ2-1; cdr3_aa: CASEWSGPSNNEQFF
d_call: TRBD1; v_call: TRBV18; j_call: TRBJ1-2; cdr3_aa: CASSMTGFDGYTF
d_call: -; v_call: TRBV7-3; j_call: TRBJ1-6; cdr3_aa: CASSSGTGGNSPLHF
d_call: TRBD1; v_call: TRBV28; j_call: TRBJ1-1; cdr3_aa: CASSYDRGPRDTEAFF
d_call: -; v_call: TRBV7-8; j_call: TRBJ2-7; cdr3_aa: CASSLERYF
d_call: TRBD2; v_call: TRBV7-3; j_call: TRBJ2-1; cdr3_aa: CASSVGLAENNEQFF
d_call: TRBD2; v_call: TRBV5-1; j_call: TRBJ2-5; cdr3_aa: CASSLFSGGGQETQYF
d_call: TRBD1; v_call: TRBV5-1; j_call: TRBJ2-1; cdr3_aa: CASSLGQGANEQFF
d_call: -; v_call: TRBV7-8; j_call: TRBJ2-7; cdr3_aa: CASSPTAAGQYF
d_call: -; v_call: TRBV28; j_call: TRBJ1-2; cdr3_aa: CASSTGQGGLDGYTF
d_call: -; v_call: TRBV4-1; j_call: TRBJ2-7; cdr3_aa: CASSQGGSYEQYF